The 9 T cell receptor beta chains presented below share a single source sample, sequenced in a study of control samples from healthy donors and cancer patients. Libraries were prepared by immunoSEQ multiplex PCR; TCRdb keeps only in-frame clonotypes and omits some of them. The repertoire consists of some 100,000 clones, with around 89% occurring once and the leading ten covering 17%. The sequenced sample consisted of blood. The source of these receptors is a woman aged 45-60 years in good health.

This rearrangement joins TRBV11-2 to TRBJ2-4; 7 bases match TRBD2. Trimming at V came to 6 bases and at J to 7 bases, leaving 12 bases not matched to a gene. Per the germline V gene, CDR1 is SGHAT and CDR2 is FQNNGV. CDR3 size: 15 residues. CDR3 region: CASRSPRLAGNIQYF. DNA for the CDR3: TGTGCCAGCAGATCTCCGCGACTAGCTGGGAACATTCAGTACTTC.

The gene calls are TRBV2 and TRBJ2-2; D might be TRBD1 (5 bases). The CDR3 sequence is 15 residues long. Trimming pared 4 bases from V and 1 base from J, leaving 10 bases between. Germline lookup yields CDR1 SNHLY and CDR2 FYNNEI. The CDR3 spells CASSVGVLNTGELFF. The CDR3 nucleotides read TGTGCCAGCAGTGTAGGGGTATTGAACACCGGGGAGCTGTTTTTT.

This chain links TRBV30 with TRBJ2-5; D unclear. The germline V and J ends were trimmed by 4 bases and 2 bases, with 11 bases remaining between them. Germline CDR1 GTSNPN, CDR2 SVGIG (reference sequence). CDR3 length equals 13 residues. The CDR3 here is CAWMAPAQETQYF. CDR3 coding DNA: TGTGCCTGGATGGCCCCCGCACAAGAGACCCAGTACTTC.

The genes are TRBV4-1 and TRBJ1-6; possibly TRBD1 for D (6 bases). In germline, CDR1 is MGHRA, CDR2 YSYEKL. The CDR3 covers 14 residues. The V end was cut by 3 bases, the J end by 14 bases, with 17 bases between. CDR3 residues: CASSQETGTVALHF. CDR3 sequence (DNA): TGCGCCAGCAGCCAGGAGACAGGAACAGTAGCCCTCCACTTT.

This clone was counted once. The CDR3: CASGFDYHGELFF. The CDR3 nucleotides read TGTGCTAGTGGTTTCGATTATCACGGGGAGCTGTTTTTT. The chain links TRBV12-5 to TRBJ2-2; D ambiguous. The CDR3 loop spans 13 amino acids. From germline, CDR1 is LGHNT and CDR2 FRNRAP. V was shortened by 3 bases and J by 7 bases, with 9 bases between the two germline ends.

V usage is TRBV6-2 or TRBV6-3 and J usage is TRBJ2-7; TRBD1 aligns across 9 bases. This CDR3 comprises 17 residues. J gave up 4 bases and V 0 bases, and 10 bases lay outside the gene matches. Germline V CDR1 and CDR2: MNHEY, SVGEGT. This chain's CDR3 is CASSYSMGTGRLYEQYF. Written as DNA, the CDR3 is TGTGCCAGCAGTTACTCGATGGGGACAGGGCGGTTATACGAGCAGTACTTC.

V gene TRBV10-1 combines with J gene TRBJ2-2, with D maybe TRBD1 (5 bases). Germline CDR1 and CDR2: WNHNN and SYGVQD (reference sequence). Trimming left V 0 bases short and J 6 bases short, with 11 bases between. CDR3 length equals 15 residues. Here the CDR3 reads CASSESPGKAGELFF. The DNA of the CDR3 is TGCGCCAGCAGTGAGTCGCCAGGGAAGGCCGGGGAGCTGTTTTTT.

This chain connects TRBV6-2 or TRBV6-3 to TRBJ2-7; 8 bases are a match to TRBD2. Germline V lookup: CDR1 MNHEY, CDR2 SVGEGT. V lost 5 bases, J lost 5 bases, and 8 bases stayed unmatched. The CDR3 consists of 14 residues. The CDR3 protein is CASSPTSEADEQYV. In DNA form, the CDR3 reads TGTGCCAGCAGTCCGACTAGCGAGGCTGACGAGCAGTACGTC.

This sequence joins TRBV11-1 and TRBJ2-1; a weak D match, TRBD2 (7 bases). The V end lost 8 bases, the J end lost 3 bases, and 17 bases lay between the germline ends. Germline V gene data show CDR1 as SGHAT and CDR2 as FQDESV (reference sequence). CDR3 length: 15 residues. The CDR3 region is CASRPRGPFYNEQFF. CDR3 sequence (DNA): TGTGCCAGCCGTCCGCGGGGGCCCTTCTACAATGAGCAGTTCTTC.